Sequencing of this T cell receptor beta chain was carried out in a study of spatial heterogeneity in lung cancer (dated by TCRdb to about 2019). With respect to the entire study: More beta-chain than alpha-chain transcripts were consistently detected, likely reflecting higher beta-chain transcript abundance. Nonsynonymous mutation counts, determined by whole-exome sequencing of tumor tissue, were related to features of the TCR repertoire. The study quantitatively compared TCR alpha and beta repertoires across multiple tumor regions, matched nontumor lung and blood in non-small cell lung cancer. In the raw uncorrected reads, each unique combination of TCR and UMI appeared more than ten times on average. At surgery, both alpha and beta chains were TCR-sequenced in roughly 230 tumor regions, fewer than 85 matched nontumor lung samples and 50 to 60 PBMC samples.

The full study reports these points: Confirming at a functional level the hypothesis that regional TCRs recognize regional mutations was considered to require additional single-cell paired TCR alpha and beta sequencing. Ubiquitous expanded tumor TCRs showed up in blood more often at tumor resection than at routine follow-up.

This clonotype appeared many times. The clone's antigen remains unknown. Per-base quality was not reported, and no clone a single base away is much larger than it. Libraries were prepared through 5' RACE. Sequencing instrument: NextSeq 500. In the TCR library protocol, a unique molecular identifier was attached to each TCR cDNA molecule so that PCR and sequencing errors could be corrected. As for how the authors treated the data: TCR identification, UMI-based error correction and CDR3 extraction were performed with Decombinator tools. Expanded TCRs were defined as those above a frequency of 2 per 1,000, corresponding to the top 1% of the tumor frequency distribution. Rényi diversity was computed with the R vegan package after subsampling each repertoire 100 times to 5,000 TCRs. CDR3 similarity networks were built from amino acid triplet string-kernel similarity, connecting CDR3s with pairwise similarity above 0.82. The public reads were quality trimmed at Q25 with fastp and then assembled into clones with MiXCR by TCRdb, keeping productive beta chains. Every distinct CDR3 protein forms one entry, paired with its most common genes and DNA. The V and J calls were determined by TCRdb, not by the authors. For this sample the table gives 25,000 or so distinct CDR3 sequences, of which 4.7% were detected only once. The top ten hold around 5.2% of the sample.

Taken with the paper, the label for time point translates to: sample taken at primary tumor resection. Whole RNA extracted from tumor and nontumor lung tissue, or from cryopreserved PBMC samples, was used for TCR sequencing without cell sorting. Donors were some 67 patients with early-stage, untreated non-small cell lung cancer from the lung TRACERx cohort. Patients were selected for TCR sequencing only if sufficient RNA was available from at least two tumor regions. The CDR3 starts with the cysteine, ends with the phenylalanine, and has 13 residues. The kept DNA is CDR3 alone, 39 bases in frame from the first base. The germline V gene yields ENHRY for CDR1 and SYGVKD for CDR2.

The V and J genes are TRBV10-3 and TRBJ2-7; the D segment could be TRBD1, given 6 matching bases. The input for sequencing was PBMCs, taken at surgery. The receptor comes from a male donor with early-stage non-small cell lung cancer. The nucleotides are TGTGCAACTGCCCCGCAGGGGATGCACGAGCAGTACTTC. Translation gives CATAPQGMHEQYF.